Listed below are T cell receptor beta chains from one sample, sequenced in a study of neurological immune-mediated disorders. Each CDR3 protein is one row after TCRdb ran MiXCR on the 5' RACE reads. The table records 93,000 or so distinct CDR3 sequences, less than 14% of them present only once. Sample: PBMCs. Receptors originate from a female donor with HTLV-1-associated myelopathy (HAM/TSP). Each CDR3 is given with its conserved first and last residue. The order of the fields is CDR3 DNA, CDR3 protein, D gene, V gene, J gene, clone size. D genes are given only for firm matches. Not all rows give a size; the values are once, few, many and, for expanded clones, a class.

CDR3nt: TGCAGTTCAGGACTAGCGGGGGGGACCTACGAGCAGTACTTC
CDR3aa: CSSGLAGGTYEQYF
d_gene: TRBD2
v_gene: TRBV20-1
j_gene: TRBJ2-7
abundance: many

CDR3nt: TGCGCCAGCAGCTTGGCCGGCACGAGCCGGGAGGCCAACGTCCTGACTTTC
CDR3aa: CASSLAGTSREANVLTF
d_gene: NA
v_gene: TRBV5-1
j_gene: TRBJ2-6
abundance: many

CDR3nt: TGCGCCAGCAGCTGGGGGACAGCCAACACTGAAGCTTTCTTT
CDR3aa: CASSWGTANTEAFF
d_gene: TRBD1
v_gene: TRBV5-1
j_gene: TRBJ1-1
abundance: many

CDR3nt: TGTGCCAGCTCACTCTTGGGCTCTGGGGAGACCCAGTACTTC
CDR3aa: CASSLLGSGETQYF
d_gene: NA
v_gene: TRBV18
j_gene: TRBJ2-5
abundance: many

CDR3nt: TGCGCCAGCAGCCTGGATAGTGGCAGGGGCGATCAGCCCCAGCATTTT
CDR3aa: CASSLDSGRGDQPQHF
d_gene: NA
v_gene: TRBV5-1
j_gene: TRBJ1-5
abundance: medium-sized

CDR3nt: TGTGCCAGCAGCAGGGTGAGGAGCTCCACCTACGAGCAGTACTTC
CDR3aa: CASSRVRSSTYEQYF
d_gene: NA
v_gene: TRBV5-6
j_gene: TRBJ2-7
abundance: many

CDR3nt: TGCAGCGTTGAACAGGGGAGCACAGATACGCAGTATTTT
CDR3aa: CSVEQGSTDTQYF
d_gene: NA
v_gene: TRBV29-1
j_gene: TRBJ2-3
abundance: many

CDR3nt: TGTGCCAGCAGCCAAGATCTACGGGCCACAAACATTCAGTACTTC
CDR3aa: CASSQDLRATNIQYF
d_gene: NA
v_gene: TRBV3-1
j_gene: TRBJ2-4
abundance: many

CDR3nt: TGTGCCAGCAGCGTCGTTCTAGGGGGAGCCTACGAGCAGTACTTC
CDR3aa: CASSVVLGGAYEQYF
d_gene: NA
v_gene: TRBV7-9
j_gene: TRBJ2-7
abundance: NA

CDR3nt: TGTGCCAGCAGCAAAGCGCCGGGACGGCGGTACCAAGAGACCCAGTACTTC
CDR3aa: CASSKAPGRRYQETQYF
d_gene: NA
v_gene: TRBV21-1
j_gene: TRBJ2-5
abundance: many

CDR3nt: TGTGCCAGCAGCATATCAAACACCGGGGAGCTGTTTTTT
CDR3aa: CASSISNTGELFF
d_gene: NA
v_gene: TRBV11-2
j_gene: TRBJ2-2
abundance: many

CDR3nt: TGCGCCAGCAGCCAACAGGACCCCACAGATACGCAGTATTTT
CDR3aa: CASSQQDPTDTQYF
d_gene: NA
v_gene: TRBV4-1
j_gene: TRBJ2-3
abundance: many

CDR3nt: TGCGCCAGCAGCTTCGGACAGGGGGCTGGGGAGCAGTACTTC
CDR3aa: CASSFGQGAGEQYF
d_gene: TRBD1
v_gene: TRBV5-1
j_gene: TRBJ2-7
abundance: few

CDR3nt: TGTGCCAGCAGCTTGGGACAGTTCACAGATACGCAGTATTTT
CDR3aa: CASSLGQFTDTQYF
d_gene: NA
v_gene: TRBV5-5
j_gene: TRBJ2-3
abundance: NA

CDR3nt: TGCAGTGCGCCGCGGTCCCTTTACAATGAGCAGTTCTTC
CDR3aa: CSAPRSLYNEQFF
d_gene: NA
v_gene: TRBV20-1
j_gene: TRBJ2-1
abundance: many

CDR3nt: TGCAGCGTCGTGCGGGACAGGGTTAACACTGAAGCTTTCTTT
CDR3aa: CSVVRDRVNTEAFF
d_gene: TRBD1
v_gene: TRBV29-1
j_gene: TRBJ1-1
abundance: many

CDR3nt: TGCAGCGTATACAGGGGTGGCACTGAAGCTTTCTTT
CDR3aa: CSVYRGGTEAFF
d_gene: TRBD1
v_gene: TRBV29-1
j_gene: TRBJ1-1
abundance: many

CDR3nt: TGTGCCACCAGTGCGGCCTCTGGGGCCAACGTCCTGACTTTC
CDR3aa: CATSAASGANVLTF
d_gene: NA
v_gene: TRBV24-1
j_gene: TRBJ2-6
abundance: many

CDR3nt: TGCGCCAGCAGCTTGGCCGCACGGACCACCGGGGAGCTGTTTTTT
CDR3aa: CASSLAARTTGELFF
d_gene: NA
v_gene: TRBV5-1
j_gene: TRBJ2-2
abundance: NA

CDR3nt: TGTGCCAGCAGTGAACAGGCTGCCTACAATGAGCAGTTCTTC
CDR3aa: CASSEQAAYNEQFF
d_gene: NA
v_gene: TRBV2
j_gene: TRBJ2-1
abundance: many

CDR3nt: TGCAGTGCTCTGACTGGGCTAGCGGGGGAAGAGACCCAGTACTTC
CDR3aa: CSALTGLAGEETQYF
d_gene: TRBD2
v_gene: TRBV20-1
j_gene: TRBJ2-5
abundance: medium-sized

CDR3nt: TGCGCCAGCAGCTTGGAAGGGCAGGCAGATACGCAGTATTTT
CDR3aa: CASSLEGQADTQYF
d_gene: NA
v_gene: TRBV5-1
j_gene: TRBJ2-3
abundance: many

CDR3nt: TGCGCCAGCAGCGAAAGTCTGACCTCCTACAATGAGCAGTTCTTC
CDR3aa: CASSESLTSYNEQFF
d_gene: NA
v_gene: TRBV5-1
j_gene: TRBJ2-1
abundance: many

CDR3nt: TGCGCCAGCAGTTTGATAATAAAGCGAGAGACCCAGTACTTC
CDR3aa: CASSLIIKRETQYF
d_gene: NA
v_gene: TRBV5-1
j_gene: TRBJ2-5
abundance: many

CDR3nt: TGCGCCAGCAGCCGCCGGGGGGTACCGTCAGATACGCAGTATTTT
CDR3aa: CASSRRGVPSDTQYF
d_gene: TRBD2
v_gene: TRBV4-1
j_gene: TRBJ2-3
abundance: NA

CDR3nt: TGTGCCAGCAGCCAAGAACACAGGAGGGAAGTTGATGGTGGCTACACCTTC
CDR3aa: CASSQEHRREVDGGYTF
d_gene: NA
v_gene: TRBV4-2
j_gene: TRBJ1-2
abundance: many

CDR3nt: TGCGCCAGCAGCTCCCACAGGGACGGCACTGAAGCTTTCTTT
CDR3aa: CASSSHRDGTEAFF
d_gene: NA
v_gene: TRBV5-1
j_gene: TRBJ1-1
abundance: NA

CDR3nt: TGTGCCAGCAGTTCCAACCTAGCGGAAACAGATACGCAGTATTTT
CDR3aa: CASSSNLAETDTQYF
d_gene: TRBD2
v_gene: TRBV6-2/TRBV6-3
j_gene: TRBJ2-3
abundance: many

CDR3nt: TGTGCCAGCCGGGGACCCCCGCGGGGCGAGCAGTACTTC
CDR3aa: CASRGPPRGEQYF
d_gene: NA
v_gene: TRBV28
j_gene: TRBJ2-7
abundance: many

CDR3nt: TGTGCCATAGGAGAAGATACGCAGTATTTT
CDR3aa: CAIGEDTQYF
d_gene: NA
v_gene: TRBV10-3
j_gene: TRBJ2-3
abundance: many

CDR3nt: TGTGCTACCAGCAGGGACGGCCCCTACGAGCAGTACTTC
CDR3aa: CATSRDGPYEQYF
d_gene: NA
v_gene: TRBV15
j_gene: TRBJ2-7
abundance: few

CDR3nt: TGCGCCAGCAGCTTCCGAGGACTAGACGATGAGCAGTTCTTC
CDR3aa: CASSFRGLDDEQFF
d_gene: TRBD2
v_gene: TRBV5-1
j_gene: TRBJ2-1
abundance: many

CDR3nt: TGTGCCAGCAGCTTGGTTGCGGGGGTATTCATGGGCACCGGGGAGCTGTTTTTT
CDR3aa: CASSLVAGVFMGTGELFF
d_gene: TRBD2
v_gene: TRBV5-6
j_gene: TRBJ2-2
abundance: many

CDR3nt: TGCAGTGCTAGCCCCGGGACTAGCGGATCAGATACGCAGTATTTT
CDR3aa: CSASPGTSGSDTQYF
d_gene: TRBD2
v_gene: TRBV20-1
j_gene: TRBJ2-3
abundance: many

CDR3nt: TGTGCCAGCGGCCAGGGGACCTTAGAGACCCAGTACTTC
CDR3aa: CASGQGTLETQYF
d_gene: NA
v_gene: TRBV19
j_gene: TRBJ2-5
abundance: NA

CDR3nt: TGTGCCAGCAGCTTAGTAGGGACCTATAGGCCTGAAGCTTTCTTT
CDR3aa: CASSLVGTYRPEAFF
d_gene: NA
v_gene: TRBV7-9
j_gene: TRBJ1-1
abundance: many

CDR3nt: TGCAGTGCTAGAACCTTAGCGGGGGGGTCCTACAATGAGCAGTTCTTC
CDR3aa: CSARTLAGGSYNEQFF
d_gene: TRBD2
v_gene: TRBV20-1
j_gene: TRBJ2-1
abundance: many

CDR3nt: TGTGCCACCACCCGACATGGATTAGGTGAGCAGTTCTTC
CDR3aa: CATTRHGLGEQFF
d_gene: NA
v_gene: TRBV6-1
j_gene: TRBJ2-1
abundance: many

CDR3nt: TGTGCCAGCAGTGAAGATGATAGGGGACATTATGGCTACACCTTC
CDR3aa: CASSEDDRGHYGYTF
d_gene: NA
v_gene: TRBV6-1
j_gene: TRBJ1-2
abundance: many

CDR3nt: TGCGCCAGCAGCCCAACCTTAGCGGGGGGACCCTACAATGAGCAGTTCTTC
CDR3aa: CASSPTLAGGPYNEQFF
d_gene: TRBD2
v_gene: TRBV5-1
j_gene: TRBJ2-1
abundance: many

CDR3nt: TGCGCCAGCAGCTCCTCGGTTAGGACGAACTTCTACGAGCAGTACTTC
CDR3aa: CASSSSVRTNFYEQYF
d_gene: NA
v_gene: TRBV5-1
j_gene: TRBJ2-7
abundance: few

CDR3nt: TGCAGTGCTAGTTTGGGGAGCTCCTACGAACAGTACTTC
CDR3aa: CSASLGSSYEQYF
d_gene: NA
v_gene: TRBV20-1
j_gene: TRBJ2-7
abundance: NA

CDR3nt: TGTGCCAGCAGTTCGACCGGGACAGGGTTATACATTCAGTACTTC
CDR3aa: CASSSTGTGLYIQYF
d_gene: TRBD1
v_gene: TRBV12-3/TRBV12-4
j_gene: TRBJ2-4
abundance: NA

CDR3nt: TGTGCCACCAGTGAATCCGGTAGGGGCTACGAGCAGTACTTC
CDR3aa: CATSESGRGYEQYF
d_gene: NA
v_gene: TRBV24-1
j_gene: TRBJ2-7
abundance: many

CDR3nt: TGTGCCAGCAGTTTGTTCACTAGCGGGGGGTACAATGAGCAGTTCTTC
CDR3aa: CASSLFTSGGYNEQFF
d_gene: TRBD2
v_gene: TRBV27
j_gene: TRBJ2-1
abundance: few

CDR3nt: TGTGCCAGCAGCCCGGGTCGCTCCTACGAGCAGTACTTC
CDR3aa: CASSPGRSYEQYF
d_gene: NA
v_gene: TRBV5-5
j_gene: TRBJ2-7
abundance: many

CDR3nt: TGCAGTGCTAGACCCATACAGGGGGACTACAATGAGCAGTTCTTC
CDR3aa: CSARPIQGDYNEQFF
d_gene: TRBD1
v_gene: TRBV20-1
j_gene: TRBJ2-1
abundance: many

CDR3nt: TGCAGTGCTAGTGGCTCCTGGCGCTCCTACAATGAGCAGTTCTTC
CDR3aa: CSASGSWRSYNEQFF
d_gene: NA
v_gene: TRBV20-1
j_gene: TRBJ2-1
abundance: many

CDR3nt: TGTGCCAGCAGCACCCCCCGGGCAGCCAAAAACATTCAGTACTTC
CDR3aa: CASSTPRAAKNIQYF
d_gene: NA
v_gene: TRBV7-9
j_gene: TRBJ2-4
abundance: NA

CDR3nt: TGTGCCAGCAGCTCGGCTAGCGGGGGGGCCGTAAGAAATGAGCAGTTCTTC
CDR3aa: CASSSASGGAVRNEQFF
d_gene: TRBD2
v_gene: TRBV7-2
j_gene: TRBJ2-1
abundance: many

CDR3nt: TGCGCCAGCAGTGTTAGTCCCAAGGACATTGGCTACACCTTC
CDR3aa: CASSVSPKDIGYTF
d_gene: NA
v_gene: TRBV5-1
j_gene: TRBJ1-2
abundance: many

CDR3nt: TGTGCCAGCAGTCCCCTAGACAGGGCACTTAATACGCAGTATTTT
CDR3aa: CASSPLDRALNTQYF
d_gene: TRBD1
v_gene: TRBV12-3/TRBV12-4
j_gene: TRBJ2-3
abundance: many

CDR3nt: TGTGCCAGCAGTTTAAGAAGGCTTTCCAATCAGCCCCAGCATTTT
CDR3aa: CASSLRRLSNQPQHF
d_gene: NA
v_gene: TRBV12-3/TRBV12-4
j_gene: TRBJ1-5
abundance: NA

CDR3nt: TGTGCCAGCAGTTTGACCCTGTTGGGACAGGGCCGTTTCCCTCAGTTCTTC
CDR3aa: CASSLTLLGQGRFPQFF
d_gene: TRBD1
v_gene: TRBV12-3/TRBV12-4
j_gene: TRBJ2-1
abundance: NA

CDR3nt: TGTGCCAGCAGCCAAGACCCGGGTACCCCCGGGGAGCTGTTTTTT
CDR3aa: CASSQDPGTPGELFF
d_gene: NA
v_gene: TRBV4-2
j_gene: TRBJ2-2
abundance: many